This TCR beta chain stems from a study of control samples from healthy donors and cancer patients (dated by TCRdb to 2020 to 2021). Preparation of the library involved the immunoSEQ multiplex PCR assay. This immuneACCESS table, as held by TCRdb, lists in-frame sequences with V and J called but not all clones. Of the missing ones, under half trace to an unresolved V gene in checked studies; the others have no known cause. The sample profile shows around 130,000 clones; about 95% of them were found once. In total, the top ten clones hold 3.6% of the sample. This clone was counted between two and nine times. Its binding antigen is unknown. The record has no base qualities; no much larger clone is one base away. CDR1 and CDR2, looked up from the germline V gene, are SGDLS and YYNGEE. Trimming takes 2 bases from V and 2 bases from J, and the germline ends sit 6 bases apart. The CDR3 numbers 13 residues from cysteine through phenylalanine. The retained sequence is limited to the CDR3, 39 bases, with the frame set at the first base.

This receptor was obtained from a man in his thirties or forties in good health. Here the chain combines TRBV9 and TRBJ2-3, with the D gene not confidently named. The specimen sequenced was blood. The DNA sequence reads TGTGCCAGCAGCGTGTGGGACACAGATACGCAGTATTTT. Translated, this is CASSVWDTDTQYF.